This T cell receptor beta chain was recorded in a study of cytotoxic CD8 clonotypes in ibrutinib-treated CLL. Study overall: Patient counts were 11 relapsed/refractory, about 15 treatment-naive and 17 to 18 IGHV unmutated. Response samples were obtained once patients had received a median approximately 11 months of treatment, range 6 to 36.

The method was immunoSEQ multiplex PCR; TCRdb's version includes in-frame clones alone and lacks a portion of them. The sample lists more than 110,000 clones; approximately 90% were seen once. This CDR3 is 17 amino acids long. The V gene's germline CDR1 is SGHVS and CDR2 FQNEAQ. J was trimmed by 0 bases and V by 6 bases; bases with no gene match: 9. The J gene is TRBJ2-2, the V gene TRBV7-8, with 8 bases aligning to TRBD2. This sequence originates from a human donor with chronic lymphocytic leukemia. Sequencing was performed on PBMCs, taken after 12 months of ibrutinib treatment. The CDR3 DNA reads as TGTGCCAGCAGTTCGGGCGGGAGGCAAGCGAACACCGGGGAGCTGTTTTTT. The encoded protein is CASSSGGRQANTGELFF.